The rows below give T cell receptor beta chains drawn from one sample of a study of T cell repertoires in cytomegalovirus infection. No antigens are known for them. MiXCR was run by TCRdb on the reads, yielding one entry per CDR3 protein. The sample yields about 60,000 distinct CDR3 sequences, over 20% seen once. The sequencing used CD8+ T cells from cultured PBMCs, collected from culture after CMV antigen stimulation. All receptors come from a human donor in good health (CMV status not recorded). Some clones in this sample may be carry-over from other donors' samples. CDR3s include the opening cysteine and the closing phenylalanine or tryptophan. The order of the fields is CDR3 DNA, CDR3 protein, D gene, V gene, J gene, clone size. A D gene is named only where the DNA matches it firmly. Clone size is not always given. Where it is, it says once, few, many or a class for expanded clones.

CDR3nt: TGTGCCAGCAGTTTAACAGGGGGGGGGACTGAAGCTTTCTTT; CDR3aa: CASSLTGGGTEAFF; d_gene: TRBD1; v_gene: TRBV27; j_gene: TRBJ1-1; abundance: few
CDR3nt: TGCAGTGCTAGAGATCCTGAGGGGGCGAGCCATATCTACGAGCAGTACTTC; CDR3aa: CSARDPEGASHIYEQYF; d_gene: TRBD1; v_gene: TRBV20-1; j_gene: TRBJ2-7; abundance: .
CDR3nt: TGTGCCAGCAGCCTAGGGACCGGTCCTGGAAACACCATATATTTT; CDR3aa: CASSLGTGPGNTIYF; d_gene: .; v_gene: TRBV7-9; j_gene: TRBJ1-3; abundance: .
CDR3nt: TGTGCCAGCAGCTTATATACAGGGACGAATGAGCAGTTCTTC; CDR3aa: CASSLYTGTNEQFF; d_gene: .; v_gene: TRBV7-3; j_gene: TRBJ2-1; abundance: .
CDR3nt: TGTGCCAGCCTCGGGACATCCTGGGCCTATGGCTACACCTTC; CDR3aa: CASLGTSWAYGYTF; d_gene: .; v_gene: TRBV19; j_gene: TRBJ1-2; abundance: .
CDR3nt: TGTGCCAGCAGCGGGAGATTTATCCCGGAGACCCAGTACTTC; CDR3aa: CASSGRFIPETQYF; d_gene: .; v_gene: TRBV11-2; j_gene: TRBJ2-5; abundance: few
CDR3nt: TGTGCCAGCAGCGATGACAGCTATCAGCCCCAGCATTTT; CDR3aa: CASSDDSYQPQHF; d_gene: .; v_gene: TRBV7-8; j_gene: TRBJ1-5; abundance: .
CDR3nt: TGTGCCAGCAGCTTTAGTGCTGTTCGTGTTGAAAAACTGTTTTTT; CDR3aa: CASSFSAVRVEKLFF; d_gene: .; v_gene: TRBV7-2; j_gene: TRBJ1-4; abundance: .
CDR3nt: TGTGCCAGCAGCTTAACTTTCCCCTACGAGCAGTACTTC; CDR3aa: CASSLTFPYEQYF; d_gene: .; v_gene: TRBV7-2; j_gene: TRBJ2-7; abundance: .
CDR3nt: TGTGCCAGCAGTGAACGGGACACTGAAGCTTTCTTT; CDR3aa: CASSERDTEAFF; d_gene: .; v_gene: TRBV25-1; j_gene: TRBJ1-1; abundance: .
CDR3nt: TGTGCCAGCAGTTGGGGACAAGGAATAGATACGCAGTATTTT; CDR3aa: CASSWGQGIDTQYF; d_gene: .; v_gene: TRBV6-5; j_gene: TRBJ2-3; abundance: many
CDR3nt: TGTGCCAGCAGTCCGGGACCCTACGAGCAGTACTTC; CDR3aa: CASSPGPYEQYF; d_gene: .; v_gene: TRBV27; j_gene: TRBJ2-7; abundance: .
CDR3nt: TGTGCCAGCAGCTCCCTAAGAGGGGATAACACTGAAGCTTTCTTT; CDR3aa: CASSSLRGDNTEAFF; d_gene: .; v_gene: TRBV11-2; j_gene: TRBJ1-1; abundance: many
CDR3nt: TGTGCCAGCAGCTTAGAGGGTATGGATCAGCCCCAGCATTTT; CDR3aa: CASSLEGMDQPQHF; d_gene: .; v_gene: TRBV7-9; j_gene: TRBJ1-5; abundance: .
CDR3nt: TGTGCCAGCAGCCGGACAGGGGGAGTCACAGATACGCAGTATTTT; CDR3aa: CASSRTGGVTDTQYF; d_gene: TRBD1; v_gene: TRBV7-9; j_gene: TRBJ2-3; abundance: few
CDR3nt: TGTGCCAGCAGCTCCCTGACAGGGGAGAGGAACATTCAGTACTTC; CDR3aa: CASSSLTGERNIQYF; d_gene: TRBD1; v_gene: TRBV6-2/TRBV6-3; j_gene: TRBJ2-4; abundance: .
CDR3nt: TGTGCCAGCAGACCAGGCCCGACATATTCCGGGACGCCGTATGGAGTGAACACTGAAGCTTTCTTT; CDR3aa: CASRPGPTYSGTPYGVNTEAFF; d_gene: .; v_gene: TRBV12-3/TRBV12-4; j_gene: TRBJ1-1; abundance: few
CDR3nt: TGTGCCAGCAGCGCTATGAACAATGAGCAGTTCTTC; CDR3aa: CASSAMNNEQFF; d_gene: .; v_gene: TRBV7-9; j_gene: TRBJ2-1; abundance: few
CDR3nt: TGTGCCAGCAGCGTTAACAGTGCAACTAATGAAAAACTGTTTTTT; CDR3aa: CASSVNSATNEKLFF; d_gene: .; v_gene: TRBV7-2; j_gene: TRBJ1-4; abundance: many
CDR3nt: TGCGCCAGCAGCCAAGATCGTAGGGGGCGGACGGACTTTGGCTACACCTTC; CDR3aa: CASSQDRRGRTDFGYTF; d_gene: TRBD1; v_gene: TRBV4-1; j_gene: TRBJ1-2; abundance: .
CDR3nt: TGTGCCAGTAGTAGGGAGACCTCTGGGGCCAACGTCCTGACTTTC; CDR3aa: CASSRETSGANVLTF; d_gene: .; v_gene: TRBV19; j_gene: TRBJ2-6; abundance: .
CDR3nt: TGTGCCAGCACGGAGGGAGGGACTACCGGCGAGCAGTACTTC; CDR3aa: CASTEGGTTGEQYF; d_gene: TRBD2; v_gene: TRBV9; j_gene: TRBJ2-7; abundance: few
CDR3nt: TGTGCCAGCAGCTTTGGGTTGGCGGCCAATTCACCCCTCCACTTT; CDR3aa: CASSFGLAANSPLHF; d_gene: .; v_gene: TRBV7-9; j_gene: TRBJ1-6; abundance: .
CDR3nt: TGTGCCAGCAGCTCGGACCACAGGGGCTACACCTTC; CDR3aa: CASSSDHRGYTF; d_gene: .; v_gene: TRBV7-6; j_gene: TRBJ1-2; abundance: few
CDR3nt: TGTGCCAGCATCTACGAGGGTTCCGGACCCTACGAGCAGTACTTC; CDR3aa: CASIYEGSGPYEQYF; d_gene: .; v_gene: TRBV6-1; j_gene: TRBJ2-7; abundance: few
CDR3nt: TGCGCCAGCAGCCAAGATCTCGGAAGGGCCCCCCTCTTC; CDR3aa: CASSQDLGRAPLF; d_gene: .; v_gene: TRBV4-1; j_gene: TRBJ1-1; abundance: few
CDR3nt: TGTGCCAGCAGTGAAGCGCCCTCAGGACGTCAAGATGGCTACACCTTC; CDR3aa: CASSEAPSGRQDGYTF; d_gene: .; v_gene: TRBV2; j_gene: TRBJ1-2; abundance: few
CDR3nt: TGTGCCAGCAGTCTAGCGTTCAGCTCCTACGAGCAGTACTTC; CDR3aa: CASSLAFSSYEQYF; d_gene: .; v_gene: TRBV6-1; j_gene: TRBJ2-7; abundance: few
CDR3nt: TGCGCCAGCACAGGGACAGGGGCAGTTTCACCCCTCCACTTT; CDR3aa: CASTGTGAVSPLHF; d_gene: TRBD1; v_gene: TRBV10-2; j_gene: TRBJ1-6; abundance: .
CDR3nt: TGTGCCAGCAGGCCGGGACAGATTAGCAATCAGCCCCAGCATTTT; CDR3aa: CASRPGQISNQPQHF; d_gene: TRBD1; v_gene: TRBV6-5; j_gene: TRBJ1-5; abundance: .
CDR3nt: TGTGCCAGCAGTCCGGATGATACGCAGTATTTT; CDR3aa: CASSPDDTQYF; d_gene: .; v_gene: TRBV12-3/TRBV12-4; j_gene: TRBJ2-3; abundance: many
CDR3nt: TGTGCCAGTAGCCCGGATCGGGGAGAAAACACTGAAGCTTTCTTT; CDR3aa: CASSPDRGENTEAFF; d_gene: .; v_gene: TRBV19; j_gene: TRBJ1-1; abundance: .
CDR3nt: TGTGCCAGCAGCTCCTTCACAGGGGGGTCTGGAAACACCATATATTTT; CDR3aa: CASSSFTGGSGNTIYF; d_gene: TRBD1; v_gene: TRBV7-2; j_gene: TRBJ1-3; abundance: .
CDR3nt: TGTGCCAGCAGGCGTAACAGGGTGGATGAGCAGTTCTTC; CDR3aa: CASRRNRVDEQFF; d_gene: .; v_gene: TRBV7-2; j_gene: TRBJ2-1; abundance: .
CDR3nt: TGTGCCAGCAGAAATCTTGACAGGCCAATCTATGGCTACACCTTC; CDR3aa: CASRNLDRPIYGYTF; d_gene: .; v_gene: TRBV7-9; j_gene: TRBJ1-2; abundance: few
CDR3nt: TGCGCCAGCAGCCCCCGGAAGGGCACCGGGGAGCTGTTTTTT; CDR3aa: CASSPRKGTGELFF; d_gene: .; v_gene: TRBV4-1; j_gene: TRBJ2-2; abundance: .
CDR3nt: TGTGCCAGCAGCTTCACCCCGGATACGCAGTATTTT; CDR3aa: CASSFTPDTQYF; d_gene: .; v_gene: TRBV7-8; j_gene: TRBJ2-3; abundance: few
CDR3nt: TGCGCCAGCAGCCCTCGACAGAGCAATCAGCCCCAGCATTTT; CDR3aa: CASSPRQSNQPQHF; d_gene: .; v_gene: TRBV4-1; j_gene: TRBJ1-5; abundance: few
CDR3nt: TGCGCCAGCAGCCAAGTAACCGGAACCTACGAGCAGTACTTC; CDR3aa: CASSQVTGTYEQYF; d_gene: .; v_gene: TRBV4-1; j_gene: TRBJ2-7; abundance: .
CDR3nt: TGTGCCAGCAGCTTAAAACAGTATAATTCACCCCTCCACTTT; CDR3aa: CASSLKQYNSPLHF; d_gene: .; v_gene: TRBV7-3; j_gene: TRBJ1-6; abundance: .
CDR3nt: TGTGCCAGCAGCGCCACTGTCGGACTGATCTACGAGCAGTACTTC; CDR3aa: CASSATVGLIYEQYF; d_gene: .; v_gene: TRBV7-9; j_gene: TRBJ2-7; abundance: .
CDR3nt: TGTGCCAGCAGCTACAGGGGACAGGGAAGTGCCCAGTACTTC; CDR3aa: CASSYRGQGSAQYF; d_gene: TRBD1; v_gene: TRBV11-2; j_gene: TRBJ2-5; abundance: few
CDR3nt: TGTGCCAGCAGCCAGGACAGTAAGCAAGAGACCCAGTACTTC; CDR3aa: CASSQDSKQETQYF; d_gene: .; v_gene: TRBV7-9; j_gene: TRBJ2-5; abundance: .
CDR3nt: TGTGCCAGCAGCTTGGCCAATACCGCTCCCAATGAGCAGTTCTTC; CDR3aa: CASSLANTAPNEQFF; d_gene: .; v_gene: TRBV5-6; j_gene: TRBJ2-1; abundance: few
CDR3nt: TGTGCCAGCACCCTCGATACAGGGGCGCGGGGTGAAGCTTTCTTT; CDR3aa: CASTLDTGARGEAFF; d_gene: TRBD1; v_gene: TRBV7-2; j_gene: TRBJ1-1; abundance: medium-sized
CDR3nt: TGCAGTGCTAGAGACGGGGGCGGGAGATCCACCGGGGAGCTGTTTTTT; CDR3aa: CSARDGGGRSTGELFF; d_gene: .; v_gene: TRBV20-1; j_gene: TRBJ2-2; abundance: many
CDR3nt: TGTGCCGGGGCGGTAGCGGGGGGCCCCAACAATGAGCAGTTCTTC; CDR3aa: CAGAVAGGPNNEQFF; d_gene: TRBD2; v_gene: TRBV7-2; j_gene: TRBJ2-1; abundance: .
CDR3nt: TGTGCCAGCAGCTTTGTTCCTAGCGGGGTTAGCACAGATACGCAGTATTTT; CDR3aa: CASSFVPSGVSTDTQYF; d_gene: TRBD2; v_gene: TRBV7-2; j_gene: TRBJ2-3; abundance: .
CDR3nt: TGTGCCAGCAGGGACAGGGTGAATTCACCCCTCCACTTT; CDR3aa: CASRDRVNSPLHF; d_gene: TRBD1; v_gene: TRBV6-2/TRBV6-3; j_gene: TRBJ1-6; abundance: .
CDR3nt: TGTGCCAGCAGCCCGTCGACAGGGGCCGAGAATTCACCCCTCCACTTT; CDR3aa: CASSPSTGAENSPLHF; d_gene: TRBD1; v_gene: TRBV7-9; j_gene: TRBJ1-6; abundance: many
CDR3nt: TGTGCCAGCAGCTTAGTGCTTACAGGGCCTACTGAAGCTTTCTTT; CDR3aa: CASSLVLTGPTEAFF; d_gene: .; v_gene: TRBV11-2; j_gene: TRBJ1-1; abundance: few
CDR3nt: TGTGCCAGCAGCTTGGATCACCAGGGGGCCAGTGGGGCCAACGTCCTGACTTTC; CDR3aa: CASSLDHQGASGANVLTF; d_gene: TRBD1; v_gene: TRBV5-6; j_gene: TRBJ2-6; abundance: few
CDR3nt: TGTGCCAGCAGCTTATTAGGGGGCGGAGGAACTAATGAAAAACTGTTTTTT; CDR3aa: CASSLLGGGGTNEKLFF; d_gene: TRBD1; v_gene: TRBV7-8; j_gene: TRBJ1-4; abundance: .
CDR3nt: TGTGCCAGCACCTTGACAGGGAACGATCAGCCCCAGCATTTT; CDR3aa: CASTLTGNDQPQHF; d_gene: TRBD1; v_gene: TRBV12-3/TRBV12-4; j_gene: TRBJ1-5; abundance: few
CDR3nt: TGTGCCAGCAGCCCGTTGAAGAGATTCCACTACAATGAGCAGTTCTTC; CDR3aa: CASSPLKRFHYNEQFF; d_gene: .; v_gene: TRBV7-6; j_gene: TRBJ2-1; abundance: .
CDR3nt: TGTGCCAGCAGTTATGGGGAGGGGAACACTGAAGCTTTCTTT; CDR3aa: CASSYGEGNTEAFF; d_gene: .; v_gene: TRBV2; j_gene: TRBJ1-1; abundance: few
CDR3nt: TGTGCCAGCAGTTTGCCCCCTGACAGGGCCCCGTTTGGCGAGCAGTACTTC; CDR3aa: CASSLPPDRAPFGEQYF; d_gene: TRBD1; v_gene: TRBV12-3/TRBV12-4; j_gene: TRBJ2-7; abundance: few
CDR3nt: TGTGCCAGCAGCTTACGCCCAGTGCCCTCTGGGGCCAACGTCCTGACTTTC; CDR3aa: CASSLRPVPSGANVLTF; d_gene: .; v_gene: TRBV7-3; j_gene: TRBJ2-6; abundance: few
CDR3nt: TGCGCCAGCAGCCCTGAGGACTCCCCAGCTACCTACGAGCAGTACTTC; CDR3aa: CASSPEDSPATYEQYF; d_gene: .; v_gene: TRBV4-3; j_gene: TRBJ2-7; abundance: .